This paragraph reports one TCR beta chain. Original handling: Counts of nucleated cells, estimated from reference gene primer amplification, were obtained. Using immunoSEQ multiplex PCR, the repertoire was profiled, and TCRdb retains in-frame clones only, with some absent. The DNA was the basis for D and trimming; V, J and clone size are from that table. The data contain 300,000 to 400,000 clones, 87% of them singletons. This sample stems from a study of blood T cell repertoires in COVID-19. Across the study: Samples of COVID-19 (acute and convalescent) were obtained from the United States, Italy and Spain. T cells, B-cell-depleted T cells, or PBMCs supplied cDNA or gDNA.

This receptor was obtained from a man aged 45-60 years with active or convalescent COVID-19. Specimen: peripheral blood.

The CDR3: CASSPRGIGTGGNTIYF. The CDR3 DNA reads as TGTGCCAGCTCACCGCGGGGTATTGGGACAGGAGGAAACACCATATATTTT. The rearrangement joins TRBV18 to TRBJ1-3; TRBD1 matches 8 bases. Germline CDR1 reads KGHSH; CDR2 reads LQKENI. The CDR3 has 17 residues. Losses at the gene ends were 3 bases for V and 4 bases for J; bases not matched to a gene: 11.